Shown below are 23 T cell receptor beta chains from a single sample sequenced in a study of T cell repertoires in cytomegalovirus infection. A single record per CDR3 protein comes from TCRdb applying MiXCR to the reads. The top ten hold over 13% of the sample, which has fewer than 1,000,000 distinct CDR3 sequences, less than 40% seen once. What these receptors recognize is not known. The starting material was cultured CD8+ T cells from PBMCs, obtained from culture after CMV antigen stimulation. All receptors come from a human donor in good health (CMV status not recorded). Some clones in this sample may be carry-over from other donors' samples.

CDR3 amino acids: CASWTVYGYTF. DNA of the CDR3: TGTGCCAGCTGGACAGTCTATGGCTACACCTTC. This sequence joins TRBV6-2 or TRBV6-3 and TRBJ1-2; possibly TRBD1 for D (6 bases). Germline CDR1 is MNHEY and CDR2 is SVGEGT. The CDR3 extends over 11 amino acids. Trimming shortened V by 8 bases and J by 4 bases, and 8 bases separated the two germline ends.

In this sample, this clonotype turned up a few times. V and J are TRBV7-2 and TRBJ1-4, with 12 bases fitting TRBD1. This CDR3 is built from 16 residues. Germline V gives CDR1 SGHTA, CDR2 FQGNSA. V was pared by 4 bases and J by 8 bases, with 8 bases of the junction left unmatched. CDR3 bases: TGTGCCAGCAGCTCCCTGGTGGGGACAGGGGGCGAAAAACTGTTTTTT. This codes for CASSSLVGTGGEKLFF.

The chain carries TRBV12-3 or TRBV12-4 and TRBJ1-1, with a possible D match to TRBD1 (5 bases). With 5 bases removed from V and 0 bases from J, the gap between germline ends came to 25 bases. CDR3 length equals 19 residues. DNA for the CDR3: TGTGCCAGCAGTCTCCGACCTCAGGGCCCCTTAGGGATGAACACTGAAGCTTTCTTT. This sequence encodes CASSLRPQGPLGMNTEAFF.

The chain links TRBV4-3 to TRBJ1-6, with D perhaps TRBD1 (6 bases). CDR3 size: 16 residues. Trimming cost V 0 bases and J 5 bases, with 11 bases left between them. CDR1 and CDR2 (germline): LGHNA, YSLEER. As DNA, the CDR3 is TGCGCCAGCAGCCAAGATAGCACAGGGAATAATTCACCCCTCCACTTT. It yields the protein CASSQDSTGNNSPLHF.

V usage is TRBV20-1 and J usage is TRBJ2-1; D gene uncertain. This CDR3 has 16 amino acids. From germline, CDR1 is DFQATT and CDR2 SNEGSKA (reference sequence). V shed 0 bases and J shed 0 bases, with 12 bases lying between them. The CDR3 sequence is CSARDRSASSYNEQFF. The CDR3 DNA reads TGCAGTGCTAGAGATCGGAGCGCGAGCTCCTACAATGAGCAGTTCTTC.

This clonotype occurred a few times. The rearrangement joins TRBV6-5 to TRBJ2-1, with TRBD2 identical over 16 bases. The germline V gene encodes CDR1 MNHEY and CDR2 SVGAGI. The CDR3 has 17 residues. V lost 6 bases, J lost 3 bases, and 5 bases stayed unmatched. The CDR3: CASSTGTSGGDYNEQFF. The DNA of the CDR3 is TGTGCCAGCAGCACGGGGACTAGCGGGGGGGACTACAATGAGCAGTTCTTC.

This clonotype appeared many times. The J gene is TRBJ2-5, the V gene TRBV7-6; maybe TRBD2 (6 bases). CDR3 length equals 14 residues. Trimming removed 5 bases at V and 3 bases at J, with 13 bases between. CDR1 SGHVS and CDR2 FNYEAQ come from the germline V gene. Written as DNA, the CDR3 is TGTGCCAGCAGCATACCTTGGGGGGAAGAGACCCAGTACTTC. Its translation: CASSIPWGEETQYF.

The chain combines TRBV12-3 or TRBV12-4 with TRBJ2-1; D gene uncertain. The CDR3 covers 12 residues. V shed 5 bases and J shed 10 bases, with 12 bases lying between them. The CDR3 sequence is CASSRGRSEQFF. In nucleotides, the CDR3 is TGTGCCAGCAGTCGAGGACGGAGCGAGCAGTTCTTC.

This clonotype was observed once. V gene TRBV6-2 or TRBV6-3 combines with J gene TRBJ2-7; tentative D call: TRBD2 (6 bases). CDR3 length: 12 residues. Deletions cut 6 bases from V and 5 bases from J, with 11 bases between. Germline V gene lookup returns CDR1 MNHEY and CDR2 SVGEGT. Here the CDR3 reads CASSAGIHEQYV. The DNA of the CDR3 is TGTGCCAGCAGCGCGGGGATCCACGAGCAGTACGTC.

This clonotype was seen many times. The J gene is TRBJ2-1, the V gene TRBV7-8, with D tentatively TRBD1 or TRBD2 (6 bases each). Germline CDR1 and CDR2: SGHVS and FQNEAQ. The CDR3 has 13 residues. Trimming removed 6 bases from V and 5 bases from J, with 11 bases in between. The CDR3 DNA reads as TGTGCCAGCAGACCAAGGGGGGACAATGAGCAGTTCTTC. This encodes CASRPRGDNEQFF.

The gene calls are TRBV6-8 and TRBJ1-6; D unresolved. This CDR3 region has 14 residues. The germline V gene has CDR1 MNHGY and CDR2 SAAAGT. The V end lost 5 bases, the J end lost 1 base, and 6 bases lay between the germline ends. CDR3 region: CASSVGSYNSPLHF. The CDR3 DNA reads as TGTGCCAGCAGTGTGGGTTCCTATAATTCACCCCTCCACTTT.

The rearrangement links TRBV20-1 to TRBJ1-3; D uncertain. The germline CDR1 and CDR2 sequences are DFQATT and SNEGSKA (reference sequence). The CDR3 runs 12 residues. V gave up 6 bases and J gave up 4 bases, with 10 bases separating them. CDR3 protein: CSANDRGNTIYF. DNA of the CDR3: TGCAGTGCCAACGACCGGGGAAACACCATATATTTT.

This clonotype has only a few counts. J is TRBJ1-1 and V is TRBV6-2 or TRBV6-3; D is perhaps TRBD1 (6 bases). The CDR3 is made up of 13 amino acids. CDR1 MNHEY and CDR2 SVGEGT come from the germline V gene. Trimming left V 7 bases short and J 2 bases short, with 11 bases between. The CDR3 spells CASTGGINTEAFF. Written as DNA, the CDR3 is TGTGCCAGCACGGGGGGCATAAACACTGAAGCTTTCTTT.

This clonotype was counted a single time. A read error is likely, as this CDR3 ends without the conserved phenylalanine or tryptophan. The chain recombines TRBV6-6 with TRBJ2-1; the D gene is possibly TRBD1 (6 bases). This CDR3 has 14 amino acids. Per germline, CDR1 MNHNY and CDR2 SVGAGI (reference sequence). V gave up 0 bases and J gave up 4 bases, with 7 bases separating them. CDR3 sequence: CASSYSQGYNEQFS. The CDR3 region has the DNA TGTGCCAGCAGTTACTCTCAGGGGTACAATGAGCAGTTCTCC.

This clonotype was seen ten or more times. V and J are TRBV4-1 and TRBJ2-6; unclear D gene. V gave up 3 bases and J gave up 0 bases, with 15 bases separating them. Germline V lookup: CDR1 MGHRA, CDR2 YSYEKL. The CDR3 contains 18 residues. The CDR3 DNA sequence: TGCGCCAGCAGCCATTCGTACACCCGAGACTCTGGGGCCAACGTCCTGACTTTC. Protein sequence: CASSHSYTRDSGANVLTF.

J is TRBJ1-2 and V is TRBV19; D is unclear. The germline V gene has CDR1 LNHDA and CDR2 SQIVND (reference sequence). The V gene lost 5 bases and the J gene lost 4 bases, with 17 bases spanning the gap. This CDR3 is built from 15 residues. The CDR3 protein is CASSPSYGNTYGYTF. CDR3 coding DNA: TGTGCCAGTAGTCCGTCGTATGGGAATACCTATGGCTACACCTTC. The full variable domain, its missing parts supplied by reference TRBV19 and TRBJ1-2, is DGGITQSPKYLFRKEGQNVTLSCEQNLNHDAMYWYRQDPGQGLRLIYYSQIVNDFQKGDIAEGYSVSREKKESFPLTVTSAQKNPTAFYLCASSPSYGNTYGYTFGSGTRLTVV.

DNA of the CDR3: TGTGCCAGCAGTCGACAGGACAAATACTATGGCTACACCTTC. Its protein product is CASSRQDKYYGYTF. This chain joins TRBV27 and TRBJ1-2; D is possibly TRBD1 (6 bases). Germline loops: CDR1 MNHEY, CDR2 SMNVEV (reference sequence). The V end was cut by 5 bases, the J end by 3 bases, with 13 bases between. The length of the CDR3 is 14 residues.

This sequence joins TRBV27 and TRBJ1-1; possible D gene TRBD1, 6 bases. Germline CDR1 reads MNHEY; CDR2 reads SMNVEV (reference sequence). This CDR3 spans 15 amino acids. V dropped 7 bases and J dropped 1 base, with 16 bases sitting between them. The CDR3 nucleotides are TGTGCCAGCATCCTCACAGGGCGGGGGAACACTGAAGCTTTCTTT. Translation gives CASILTGRGNTEAFF.

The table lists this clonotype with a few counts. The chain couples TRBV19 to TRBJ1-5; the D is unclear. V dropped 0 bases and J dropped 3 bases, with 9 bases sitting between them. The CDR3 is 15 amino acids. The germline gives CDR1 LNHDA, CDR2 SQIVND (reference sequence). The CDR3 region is CASSIEGLPNQPQHF. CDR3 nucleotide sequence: TGTGCCAGTAGTATAGAAGGGTTACCCAATCAGCCCCAGCATTTT.

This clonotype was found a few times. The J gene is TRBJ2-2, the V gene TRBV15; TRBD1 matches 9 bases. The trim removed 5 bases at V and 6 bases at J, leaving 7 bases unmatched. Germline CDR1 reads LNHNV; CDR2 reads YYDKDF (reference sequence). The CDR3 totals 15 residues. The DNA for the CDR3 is TGTGCCACCAGCCCCCGGGACAGGGTGTCCGGGGAGCTGTTTTTT. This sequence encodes CATSPRDRVSGELFF.

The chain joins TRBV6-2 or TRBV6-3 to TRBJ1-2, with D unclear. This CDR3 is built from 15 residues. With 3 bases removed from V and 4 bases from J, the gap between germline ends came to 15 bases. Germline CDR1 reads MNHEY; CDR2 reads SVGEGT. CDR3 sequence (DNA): TGTGCCAGCAGTTATTCGCGGGAGCGGGGCTATGGCTACACCTTC. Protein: CASSYSRERGYGYTF.

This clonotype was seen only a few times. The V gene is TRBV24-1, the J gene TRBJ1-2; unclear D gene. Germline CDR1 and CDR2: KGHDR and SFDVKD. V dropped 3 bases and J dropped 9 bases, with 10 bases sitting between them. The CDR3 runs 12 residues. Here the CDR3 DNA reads TGTGCCACCAGTGATGGATGGGATCGCTACACCTTC. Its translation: CATSDGWDRYTF.

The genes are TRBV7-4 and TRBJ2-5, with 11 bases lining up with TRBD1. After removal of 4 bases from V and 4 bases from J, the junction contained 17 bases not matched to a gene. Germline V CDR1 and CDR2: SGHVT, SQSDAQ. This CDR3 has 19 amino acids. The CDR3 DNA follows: TGTGCCAGCAGCTCAACTAGGGGGATTCGGACAGGGGGCATAGAGACCCAGTACTTC. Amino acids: CASSSTRGIRTGGIETQYF. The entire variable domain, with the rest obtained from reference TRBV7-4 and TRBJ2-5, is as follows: GAGVSQSPRYKVAKRGRDVALRCDSISGHVTLYWYRQTLGQGSEVLTYSQSDAQRDKSGRPSGRFSAERPERSVSTLKIQRTEQGDSAVYLCASSSTRGIRTGGIETQYFGPGTRLLVL.